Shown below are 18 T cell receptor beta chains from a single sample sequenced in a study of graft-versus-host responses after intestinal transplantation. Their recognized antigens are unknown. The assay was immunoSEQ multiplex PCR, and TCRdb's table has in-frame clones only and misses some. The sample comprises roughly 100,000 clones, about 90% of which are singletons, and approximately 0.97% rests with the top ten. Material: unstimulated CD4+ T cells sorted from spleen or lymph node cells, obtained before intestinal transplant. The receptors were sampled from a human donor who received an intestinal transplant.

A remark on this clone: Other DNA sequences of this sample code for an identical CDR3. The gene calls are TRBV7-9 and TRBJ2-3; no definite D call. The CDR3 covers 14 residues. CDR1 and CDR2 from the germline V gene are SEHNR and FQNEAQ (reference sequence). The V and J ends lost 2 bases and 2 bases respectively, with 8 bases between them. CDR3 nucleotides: TGTGCCAGCAGCTTACGCGGCCTCACAGATACGCAGTATTTT. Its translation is CASSLRGLTDTQYF.

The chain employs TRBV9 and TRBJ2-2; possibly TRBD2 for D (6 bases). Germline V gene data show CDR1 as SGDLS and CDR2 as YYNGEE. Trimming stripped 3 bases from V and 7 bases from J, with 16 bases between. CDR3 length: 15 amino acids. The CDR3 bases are TGTGCCAGCAGCGAGGACGGGAGAGGCGGCGGGGAGCTGTTTTTT. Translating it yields CASSEDGRGGGELFF.

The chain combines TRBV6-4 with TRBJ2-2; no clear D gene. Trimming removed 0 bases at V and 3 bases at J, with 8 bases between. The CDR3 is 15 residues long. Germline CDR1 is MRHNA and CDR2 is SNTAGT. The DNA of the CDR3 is TGTGCCAGCAGTGACTCGTTCTTTGACACCGGGGAGCTGTTTTTT. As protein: CASSDSFFDTGELFF.

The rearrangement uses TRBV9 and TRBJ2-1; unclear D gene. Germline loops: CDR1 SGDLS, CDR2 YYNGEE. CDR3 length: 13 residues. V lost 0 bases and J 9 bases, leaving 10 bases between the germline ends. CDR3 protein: CASSVGPVGEQFF. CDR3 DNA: TGTGCCAGCAGCGTAGGACCGGTGGGTGAGCAGTTCTTC.

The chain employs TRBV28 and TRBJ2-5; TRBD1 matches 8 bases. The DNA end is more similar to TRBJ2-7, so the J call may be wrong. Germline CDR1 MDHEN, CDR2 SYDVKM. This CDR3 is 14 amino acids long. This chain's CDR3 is CASSLGQEPYEQYF. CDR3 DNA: TGTGCCAGCAGTTTGGGACAGGAGCCCTACGAGCAGTACTTC.

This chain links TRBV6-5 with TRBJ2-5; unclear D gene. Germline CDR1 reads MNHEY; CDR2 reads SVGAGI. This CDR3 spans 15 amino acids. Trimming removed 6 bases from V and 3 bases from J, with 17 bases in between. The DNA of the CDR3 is TGTGCCAGCAGCCGCGGCCGGCAGCAAAAAGAGACCCAGTACTTC. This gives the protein CASSRGRQQKETQYF.

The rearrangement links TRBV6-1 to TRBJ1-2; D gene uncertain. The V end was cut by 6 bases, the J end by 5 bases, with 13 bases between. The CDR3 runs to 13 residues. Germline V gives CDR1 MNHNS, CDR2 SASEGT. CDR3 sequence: CASRPRILYGYTF. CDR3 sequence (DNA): TGTGCCAGCAGGCCCAGGATCCTATATGGCTACACCTTC.

In DNA form, the CDR3 reads TGTGCCAGCAGCCCGGAGTATGGCTACACCTTC. It specifies CASSPEYGYTF. The rearrangement links TRBV6-6 to TRBJ1-2, with D hard to call. V shed 6 bases and J shed 5 bases, with 7 bases lying between them. The CDR3 contains 11 residues. Per the germline V gene, CDR1 is MNHNY and CDR2 is SVGAGI (reference sequence).

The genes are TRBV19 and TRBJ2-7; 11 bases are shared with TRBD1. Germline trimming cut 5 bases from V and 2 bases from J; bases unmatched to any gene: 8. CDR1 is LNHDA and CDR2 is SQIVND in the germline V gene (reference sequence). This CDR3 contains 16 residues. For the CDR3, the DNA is TGTGCCAGTAGTCGCCTAGGACAGGGGGCCCCCTACGAGCAGTACTTC. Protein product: CASSRLGQGAPYEQYF.

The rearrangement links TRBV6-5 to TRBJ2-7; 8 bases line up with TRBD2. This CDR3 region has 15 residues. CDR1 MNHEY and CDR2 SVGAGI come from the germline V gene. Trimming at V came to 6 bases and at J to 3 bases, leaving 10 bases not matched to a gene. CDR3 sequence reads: CASRLAGGTNYEQYF. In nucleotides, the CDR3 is TGTGCCAGCAGGCTAGCGGGTGGAACGAACTACGAGCAGTACTTC.

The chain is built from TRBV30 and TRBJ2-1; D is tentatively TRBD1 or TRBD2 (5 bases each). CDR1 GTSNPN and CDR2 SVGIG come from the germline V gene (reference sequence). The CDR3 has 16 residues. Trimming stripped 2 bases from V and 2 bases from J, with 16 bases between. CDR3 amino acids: CAWSFHRGPPYNEQFF. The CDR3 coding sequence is TGTGCCTGGAGTTTTCACCGGGGCCCGCCCTACAATGAGCAGTTCTTC.

The CDR3 DNA reads as TGCGCCAGCAGCTTCCTCGAGGGACGCGAGACCCAGTACTTC. Amino acids: CASSFLEGRETQYF. The chain uses TRBV5-1 and TRBJ2-5; tentatively, D is TRBD1 or TRBD2 (5 bases each). Germline V gene sequence: CDR1 SGHRS, CDR2 YFSETQ. The CDR3 totals 14 residues. Trimming stripped 2 bases from V and 5 bases from J, with 13 bases between.

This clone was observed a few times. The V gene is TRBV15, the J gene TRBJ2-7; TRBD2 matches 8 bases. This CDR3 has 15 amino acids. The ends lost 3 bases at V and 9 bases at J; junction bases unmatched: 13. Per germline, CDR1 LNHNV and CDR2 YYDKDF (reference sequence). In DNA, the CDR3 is TGTGCCACCAGCAGGGAACCTACGGGGGGGCGGGGGCAGTACTTC. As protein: CATSREPTGGRGQYF.

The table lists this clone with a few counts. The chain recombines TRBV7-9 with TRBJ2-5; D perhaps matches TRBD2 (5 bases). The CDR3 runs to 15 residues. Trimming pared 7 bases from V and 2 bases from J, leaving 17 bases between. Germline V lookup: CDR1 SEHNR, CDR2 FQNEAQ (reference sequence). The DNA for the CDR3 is TGTGCCAGCACCTTCTTAGCCGGGGTGCAAGAGACCCAGTACTTC. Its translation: CASTFLAGVQETQYF.

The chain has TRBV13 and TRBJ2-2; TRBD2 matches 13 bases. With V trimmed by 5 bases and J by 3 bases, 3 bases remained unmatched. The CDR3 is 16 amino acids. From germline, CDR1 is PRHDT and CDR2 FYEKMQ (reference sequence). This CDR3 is CASSQGLAGDTGELFF. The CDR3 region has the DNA TGTGCCAGCAGCCAAGGACTAGCGGGAGACACCGGGGAGCTGTTTTTT.

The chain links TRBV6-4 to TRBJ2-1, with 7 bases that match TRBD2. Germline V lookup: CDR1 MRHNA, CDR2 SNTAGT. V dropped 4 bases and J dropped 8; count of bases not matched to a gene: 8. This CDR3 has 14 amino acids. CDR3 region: CASSVERGIDEQFF. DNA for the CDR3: TGTGCCAGCAGTGTCGAGCGGGGAATAGATGAGCAGTTCTTC.

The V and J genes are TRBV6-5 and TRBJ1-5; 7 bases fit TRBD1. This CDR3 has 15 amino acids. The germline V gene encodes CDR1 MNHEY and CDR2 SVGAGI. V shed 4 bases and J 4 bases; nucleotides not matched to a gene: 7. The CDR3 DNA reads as TGTGCCAGCAGTTTCCCGACAGGGTGGAATCAGCCCCAGCATTTT. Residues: CASSFPTGWNQPQHF.

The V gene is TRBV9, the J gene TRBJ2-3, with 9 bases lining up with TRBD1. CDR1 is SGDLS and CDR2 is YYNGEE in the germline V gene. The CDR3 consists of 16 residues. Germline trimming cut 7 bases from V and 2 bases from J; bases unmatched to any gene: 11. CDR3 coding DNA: TGTGCCAGCGGCCTAACAGGGGGCCTTTCCACAGATACGCAGTATTTT. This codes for CASGLTGGLSTDTQYF.